Shown below are 8 T cell receptor beta chains from a single sample sequenced in a study of Graves' ophthalmopathy and Graves' hyperthyroidism. Beta-chain TCR CDR3 regions were amplified from RNA transcripts. HTBI primers were employed in first-round RT-PCR, then a second-round multiplex PCR followed. TCRdb reprocessed the multiplex PCR reads with MiXCR, giving one entry per CDR3 protein. The table shows 150,000 or so distinct CDR3 sequences, with about two fifths occurring only once. Sequenced input: peripheral blood. The receptors originated from a man aged 30-40 years with Graves' ophthalmopathy.

The chain employs TRBV29-1 and TRBJ2-7, with D unresolved. This CDR3 is built from 12 residues. V lost 6 bases to trimming and J lost 3 bases, with 12 bases between them. CDR1 and CDR2 from the germline V gene are SQVTM and ANQGSEA. The CDR3 region has the DNA TGCAGCGTATTTGGGGTGGACTACGAGCAGTACTTC. Translated, it gives CSVFGVDYEQYF.

This clonotype appeared many times. This chain links TRBV28 with TRBJ2-7; 9 nucleotides align to TRBD2. Germline V gene data show CDR1 as MDHEN and CDR2 as SYDVKM. The V segment lost 4 bases and the J segment 6 bases; nucleotides outside the gene matches: 7. The CDR3 is 14 amino acids. The CDR3 protein is CASSSPGLAFEQYF. The CDR3 nucleotides are TGTGCCAGCAGTTCTCCGGGACTAGCCTTCGAGCAGTACTTC. Complete variable domain (other parts from reference TRBV28 and TRBJ2-7): DVKVTQSSRYLVKRTGEKVFLECVQDMDHENMFWYRQDPGLGLRLIYFSYDVKMKEKGDIPEGYSVSREKKERFSLILESASTNQTSMYLCASSSPGLAFEQYFGPGTRLTVT.

This clonotype came up many times. V gene TRBV27 combines with J gene TRBJ2-7, with a weak D call TRBD1 (5 bases). Between the trimmed V and J ends, which lost 2 bases and 2 bases, there was a span of 7 bases. Germline CDR1 reads MNHEY; CDR2 reads SMNVEV (reference sequence). The CDR3 has 13 residues. This CDR3 is CASSLQGTYEQYF. The CDR3 nucleotides read TGTGCCAGCAGTTTACAGGGCACCTACGAGCAGTACTTC.

The chain recombines TRBV24-1 with TRBJ2-5; D possibly matches TRBD1 or TRBD2 (6 bases each). Per the germline V gene, CDR1 is KGHDR and CDR2 is SFDVKD. CDR3 length: 14 residues. Trimming shortened V by 9 bases and J by 5 bases, and 18 bases separated the two germline ends. CDR3 sequence (DNA): TGTGCCACCGCCAGCACCGGGGGCGGTGAGACCCAGTACTTC. This sequence encodes CATASTGGGETQYF.

The rearrangement uses TRBV7-2 and TRBJ2-7; D uncertain. The CDR3 runs to 12 residues. V gave up 1 base and J gave up 6 bases, with 7 bases separating them. Germline CDR1 and CDR2: SGHTA and FQGNSA. The CDR3 is CASSLERSEQYF. DNA of the CDR3: TGTGCCAGCAGCTTAGAAAGGTCCGAGCAGTACTTC.

The table lists this clonotype with many counts. The CDR3 sequence is CSVPGRGRVNTEAFF. The DNA for the CDR3 is TGCAGCGTGCCCGGAAGGGGCAGGGTAAACACTGAAGCTTTCTTT. The J gene is TRBJ1-1, the V gene TRBV29-1; maybe TRBD1 (5 bases). Per the germline V gene, CDR1 is SQVTM and CDR2 is ANQGSEA. Trimming removed 6 bases from V and 2 bases from J, with 19 bases in between. The CDR3 is 15 amino acids.

The chain links TRBV2 to TRBJ2-5; D ambiguous. Germline assignment: CDR1 SNHLY and CDR2 FYNNEI. The CDR3 totals 14 residues. Trimming took off 5 bases at V and 5 bases at J, with 15 bases between the two ends. CDR3 region: CASSYSPGRETQYF. DNA of the CDR3: TGTGCCAGCAGTTACTCGCCGGGTAGGGAGACCCAGTACTTC. Together with reference TRBV2 and TRBJ2-5, the CDR3 gives the full variable domain: EPEVTQTPSHQVTQMGQEVILRCVPISNHLYFYWYRQILGQKVEFLVSFYNNEISEKSEIFDDQFSVERPDGSNFTLKIRSTKLEDSAMYFCASSYSPGRETQYFGPGTRLLVL.

DNA for the CDR3: TGTGCCAGCAGTTCGGGTCAGGGGGGCTATGGCTACACCTTC. This codes for CASSSGQGGYGYTF. This sequence joins TRBV6-2 or TRBV6-3 and TRBJ1-2; 7 nucleotides align to TRBD1. CDR3 length: 14 residues. Per germline, CDR1 MNHEY and CDR2 SVGEGT. Trimming at V came to 4 bases and at J to 4 bases, leaving 6 bases not matched to a gene.